A single TCR beta chain is shown here with its context. Antigen unknown. Amplified TCR beta CDR3 regions derived from RNA transcripts. The HTBI primer set drove a first-round RT-PCR of the TCR CDR3. Each CDR3 protein is one row after TCRdb ran MiXCR on the multiplex PCR reads. The table includes about 420,000 distinct CDR3 sequences, 15% to 17% detected once. This CDR3 comprises 16 residues. Germline-derived CDR1 and CDR2 are SGHTA and FQGNSA. Trimming shortened V by 5 bases and J by 3 bases, and 17 bases separated the two germline ends. This entry comes from a study of T cells in Graves' hyperthyroidism and ophthalmopathy. With a duration under 2 months, the hyperthyroidism was newly diagnosed in patients aged 18 to 65. Reasons for excluding patients were uncontrolled infection, other autoimmune disease, pregnancy or lactation. PBMCs were obtained from 7.5 to 10 ml fresh peripheral blood. General study points: In blood, most of the thyroid clonotypes expanded above 0.001 were also present.

The rearrangement uses TRBV7-2 and TRBJ1-5; maybe TRBD1 (5 bases). The sample comprised blood. This clonotype originated in a young woman with Graves' hyperthyroidism. The CDR3 DNA follows: TGTGCCAGCAGCGGGACCCGCGACAGATACAATCAGCCCCAGCATTTT. Residues: CASSGTRDRYNQPQHF.